Listed below are T cell receptor beta chains from one sample, sequenced in a study of cytomegalovirus exposure and HLA in healthy donors. This table comes from immunoSEQ multiplex PCR, and its TCRdb copy is limited to in-frame clones, with some not included. Of 120,000 to 150,000 clones in the sample, around nine tenths are singletons; the top ten hold roughly 10%. The sequencing sample was made of PBMCs. Receptor source: a man younger than 35 in good health and CMV-seropositive. Each CDR3 is given with its conserved first and last residue. D genes are given only for firm matches. Not every row has a clone size; where given, it reads once, few, many or a size class.

V gene: TRBV13
clone size: NA
D gene: NA
J gene: TRBJ1-2
CDR3 DNA: TGTGCCAGCAGCTTAGGCCTCGGGGGAACCGCTGGCTACACCTTC
CDR3 protein: CASSLGLGGTAGYTF

V gene: TRBV9
clone size: once
D gene: TRBD1
J gene: TRBJ1-2
CDR3 DNA: TGTGCCAGCAGCGTAGGGAGGACAGGGGGTGGCTACACCTTC
CDR3 protein: CASSVGRTGGGYTF

V gene: TRBV18
clone size: NA
D gene: TRBD1
J gene: TRBJ2-3
CDR3 DNA: TGTGCCAGCTCGAGGGACAGGGTGGACACAGATACGCAGTATTTT
CDR3 protein: CASSRDRVDTDTQYF

V gene: TRBV5-1
clone size: NA
D gene: NA
J gene: TRBJ2-5
CDR3 DNA: TGCGCCAGCAGCTTGTCACAGGGGGGGGAGACCCAGTACTTC
CDR3 protein: CASSLSQGGETQYF

V gene: TRBV7-9
clone size: NA
D gene: TRBD2
J gene: TRBJ2-5
CDR3 DNA: TGTGCCAGCAGCCCCACCGGCAGCGGGGCTGAGACCCAGTACTTC
CDR3 protein: CASSPTGSGAETQYF

V gene: TRBV6-5
clone size: NA
D gene: NA
J gene: TRBJ1-6
CDR3 DNA: TGTGCCAGCAGCGGCGGACAGTCCGGTCCCACCCTCCACTTT
CDR3 protein: CASSGGQSGPTLHF

V gene: TRBV7-9
clone size: NA
D gene: TRBD1
J gene: TRBJ1-2
CDR3 DNA: TGTGCCAGCAGCTTAAGTGGGCAGGGGGTGAACTATGGCTACACCTTC
CDR3 protein: CASSLSGQGVNYGYTF

V gene: TRBV6-1
clone size: NA
D gene: NA
J gene: TRBJ2-2
CDR3 DNA: TGTGCCAGCAGTGTAGAAGGGGTCCAGACGCTGTTTTTT
CDR3 protein: CASSVEGVQTLFF

V gene: TRBV7-2
clone size: few
D gene: NA
J gene: TRBJ1-1
CDR3 DNA: TGTGCCAGCAGCGGGGGGTGGGGCATGAACACTGAAGCTTTCTTT
CDR3 protein: CASSGGWGMNTEAFF

V gene: TRBV27
clone size: NA
D gene: NA
J gene: TRBJ1-2
CDR3 DNA: TGTGCCAGCAGCTGGCGCGGGGGAGGGTATGGCTACACCTTC
CDR3 protein: CASSWRGGGYGYTF

V gene: TRBV7-8
clone size: NA
D gene: TRBD1
J gene: TRBJ1-2
CDR3 DNA: TGTGCCAGCAACCCCGGGACAGAAAACTATGGCTACACCTTC
CDR3 protein: CASNPGTENYGYTF

V gene: TRBV7-2
clone size: NA
D gene: NA
J gene: TRBJ2-7
CDR3 DNA: TGTGCCAGCAGCTCTGGGGGCACGAGCGCCTACGAGCAGTACTTC
CDR3 protein: CASSSGGTSAYEQYF

V gene: TRBV30
clone size: NA
D gene: TRBD1
J gene: TRBJ2-7
CDR3 DNA: TGTGCCTGGAGTGTGGCAGGGGGCTACGAGCAGTACTTC
CDR3 protein: CAWSVAGGYEQYF

V gene: TRBV30
clone size: NA
D gene: TRBD1
J gene: TRBJ1-6
CDR3 DNA: TGTGCCTGGGCCCGGGACAGGGGGTATTCACCCCTCCACTTT
CDR3 protein: CAWARDRGYSPLHF

V gene: TRBV19
clone size: NA
D gene: NA
J gene: TRBJ1-2
CDR3 DNA: TGTGCCAGTAGGACGGTGGAGGGCGGTGCGAGTAGCTACACCTTC
CDR3 protein: CASRTVEGGASSYTF

V gene: TRBV11-2
clone size: NA
D gene: TRBD2
J gene: TRBJ2-1
CDR3 DNA: TGTGCCAGCAGCTACACTAGCGGGGCCTACAATGAGCAGTTCTTC
CDR3 protein: CASSYTSGAYNEQFF

V gene: TRBV14
clone size: NA
D gene: NA
J gene: TRBJ2-7
CDR3 DNA: TGTGCCAGCAGCCAGATGGGACTTCAGTACGAGCAGTACTTC
CDR3 protein: CASSQMGLQYEQYF

V gene: TRBV28
clone size: NA
D gene: NA
J gene: TRBJ2-1
CDR3 DNA: TGTGCCAGCAGTTTTGGGCAGGAGCAGTTCTTC
CDR3 protein: CASSFGQEQFF

V gene: TRBV7-3
clone size: NA
D gene: TRBD2
J gene: TRBJ2-7
CDR3 DNA: TGTGCCAGCAGCTCCCGGGGGGGCGAGCAGTACTTC
CDR3 protein: CASSSRGGEQYF

V gene: TRBV6-1
clone size: NA
D gene: NA
J gene: TRBJ1-5
CDR3 DNA: TGTGCCAGCAGTGAGTGGGACACGGGCCTCGGCAATCAGCCCCAGCATTTT
CDR3 protein: CASSEWDTGLGNQPQHF

V gene: TRBV18
clone size: NA
D gene: TRBD2
J gene: TRBJ2-6
CDR3 DNA: TGTGCCAGCTCACAGAGGACTAGCGGGGTATGGGGGGCCAACGTCCTGACTTTC
CDR3 protein: CASSQRTSGVWGANVLTF

V gene: TRBV7-6
clone size: NA
D gene: NA
J gene: TRBJ2-7
CDR3 DNA: TGTGCGAGCTCCCCTGGGGGGAGGAGCTCCTACGAGCAGTACTTC
CDR3 protein: CASSPGGRSSYEQYF

V gene: TRBV7-9
clone size: NA
D gene: TRBD1
J gene: TRBJ2-7
CDR3 DNA: TGTGCCAGCAGCCCCCCGGGACAGGGAGTGCAGTACTTC
CDR3 protein: CASSPPGQGVQYF

V gene: TRBV14
clone size: NA
D gene: NA
J gene: TRBJ1-1
CDR3 DNA: TGTGCCAGCAGCAAAGGGACTCTACCCCCCCTTGACACTGAAGCTTTCTTT
CDR3 protein: CASSKGTLPPLDTEAFF

V gene: TRBV5-6
clone size: NA
D gene: NA
J gene: TRBJ1-4
CDR3 DNA: TGTGCCAGCAGCCCCGCCGGGGGGAGACACGACGAAAAACTGTTTTTT
CDR3 protein: CASSPAGGRHDEKLFF

V gene: TRBV5-1
clone size: NA
D gene: TRBD2
J gene: TRBJ2-7
CDR3 DNA: TGCGCCAGCAGTTCTATAGCGGGGGCCACCTACGAGCAGTACTTC
CDR3 protein: CASSSIAGATYEQYF

V gene: TRBV14
clone size: NA
D gene: TRBD1
J gene: TRBJ2-1
CDR3 DNA: TGTGCCAGCAGCCAAGTCTTCCAGGGGGCGGGTGAGCAGTTCTTC
CDR3 protein: CASSQVFQGAGEQFF

V gene: TRBV9
clone size: NA
D gene: TRBD2
J gene: TRBJ2-5
CDR3 DNA: TGTGCCAGCAGCGTAGAGACTAGCTTTAAAGAGACCCAGTACTTC
CDR3 protein: CASSVETSFKETQYF

V gene: TRBV10-3
clone size: NA
D gene: TRBD2
J gene: TRBJ2-1
CDR3 DNA: TGTGCCACCTCCCGACGGACTAGCGGGGGGCACAATGAGCAGTTCTTC
CDR3 protein: CATSRRTSGGHNEQFF

V gene: TRBV15
clone size: once
D gene: NA
J gene: TRBJ1-5
CDR3 DNA: TGTGCCACCAGCAGAGATAGCCAGCCCCAGCATTTT
CDR3 protein: CATSRDSQPQHF

V gene: TRBV7-2
clone size: NA
D gene: NA
J gene: TRBJ1-2
CDR3 DNA: TGTGCCAGCAGCGGCCGACAGGGCTACACCTTC
CDR3 protein: CASSGRQGYTF

V gene: TRBV4-2
clone size: NA
D gene: TRBD1
J gene: TRBJ2-3
CDR3 DNA: TGTGCCAGCAGCCCCTCCGGGACAGGGCAGGGAGATACGCAGTATTTT
CDR3 protein: CASSPSGTGQGDTQYF

V gene: TRBV7-9
clone size: NA
D gene: NA
J gene: TRBJ1-6
CDR3 DNA: TGTGCCAGCAGCTTCGGCAGGGTTAACTCACCCCTCCACTTT
CDR3 protein: CASSFGRVNSPLHF

V gene: TRBV5-1
clone size: NA
D gene: TRBD1
J gene: TRBJ2-5
CDR3 DNA: TGCGCCAGCAGCTCCGACAGGGGGCACGAGACCCAGTACTTC
CDR3 protein: CASSSDRGHETQYF

V gene: TRBV15
clone size: NA
D gene: NA
J gene: TRBJ2-3
CDR3 DNA: TGTGCCACCAGCACCCGACTAGATACGCAGTATTTT
CDR3 protein: CATSTRLDTQYF

V gene: TRBV28
clone size: once
D gene: NA
J gene: TRBJ1-1
CDR3 DNA: TGTGCCAGCAGGGATGACAGTTACACTGAAGCTTTCTTT
CDR3 protein: CASRDDSYTEAFF

V gene: TRBV18
clone size: NA
D gene: TRBD1
J gene: TRBJ2-7
CDR3 DNA: TGTGCCAGCTCACCAAATAGTATTTCAGGGGGCTCTTACGAGCAGTACTTC
CDR3 protein: CASSPNSISGGSYEQYF

V gene: TRBV6-5
clone size: few
D gene: NA
J gene: TRBJ2-1
CDR3 DNA: TGTGCCAGCGGCCGGGACTCCCGCTACAATGAGCAGTTCTTC
CDR3 protein: CASGRDSRYNEQFF

V gene: TRBV19
clone size: NA
D gene: TRBD2
J gene: TRBJ2-5
CDR3 DNA: TGTGCCAGTAGTGGGGGGGGACTAGCGCAAGAGACCCAGTACTTC
CDR3 protein: CASSGGGLAQETQYF

V gene: TRBV7-9
clone size: once
D gene: TRBD2
J gene: TRBJ2-3
CDR3 DNA: TGTGCCAGCAGCTACGGACTAGCGGCAAACACAGATACGCAGTATTTT
CDR3 protein: CASSYGLAANTDTQYF

V gene: TRBV5-1
clone size: NA
D gene: TRBD1
J gene: TRBJ2-4
CDR3 DNA: TGCGCCAGCAGCTTGGGAATCGGACAGGGTAGGGTTCAGTACTTC
CDR3 protein: CASSLGIGQGRVQYF

V gene: TRBV29-1
clone size: once
D gene: NA
J gene: TRBJ2-5
CDR3 DNA: TGCAGCGTTGAAACAAAGGAGACCCAGTACTTC
CDR3 protein: CSVETKETQYF

V gene: TRBV30
clone size: NA
D gene: NA
J gene: TRBJ1-4
CDR3 DNA: TGTGCCGGTCAACAGATTGGCCGTGAAAAACTGTTTTTT
CDR3 protein: CAGQQIGREKLFF

V gene: TRBV4-2
clone size: NA
D gene: NA
J gene: TRBJ1-1
CDR3 DNA: TGTGCCAGCAGCCTTACCGTGAGCACTGAAGCTTTCTTT
CDR3 protein: CASSLTVSTEAFF

V gene: TRBV19
clone size: NA
D gene: NA
J gene: TRBJ1-2
CDR3 DNA: TGTGCCAGTAGTCCCCACCAGTGGGGGGACTATGGCTACACCTTC
CDR3 protein: CASSPHQWGDYGYTF

V gene: TRBV28
clone size: NA
D gene: NA
J gene: TRBJ1-2
CDR3 DNA: TGTGCCAGCAGTTCGATCGACGCGGGCTATGGCTACACCTTC
CDR3 protein: CASSSIDAGYGYTF

V gene: TRBV27
clone size: NA
D gene: NA
J gene: TRBJ2-1
CDR3 DNA: TGTGCCAGCAGTTTATACCAGGGATCCTACAATGAGCAGTTCTTC
CDR3 protein: CASSLYQGSYNEQFF

V gene: TRBV18
clone size: NA
D gene: TRBD2
J gene: TRBJ2-7
CDR3 DNA: TGTGCCAGCTCACCGGGGACTAGCGGGAGGTCCTACGAGCAGTACTTC
CDR3 protein: CASSPGTSGRSYEQYF

V gene: TRBV4-2
clone size: NA
D gene: NA
J gene: TRBJ2-1
CDR3 DNA: TGTGCCAGCGGATCCGCAGGGCTAAGCTCCTACAATGAGCAGTTCTTC
CDR3 protein: CASGSAGLSSYNEQFF

V gene: TRBV4-2
clone size: NA
D gene: NA
J gene: TRBJ2-3
CDR3 DNA: TGTGCCAGCAGCCAAGATGGTTCCGCGAGCGAGACAGATACGCAGTATTTT
CDR3 protein: CASSQDGSASETDTQYF

V gene: TRBV13
clone size: once
D gene: TRBD2
J gene: TRBJ2-1
CDR3 DNA: TGTGCCAGCACCATGGGACTAGCGGGAGTTCATGAGCAGTTCTTC
CDR3 protein: CASTMGLAGVHEQFF

V gene: TRBV7-6
clone size: few
D gene: NA
J gene: TRBJ2-7
CDR3 DNA: TGTGCCAGCAGCCTACCGGGACAAACCTACGAGCAGTACTTC
CDR3 protein: CASSLPGQTYEQYF

V gene: TRBV5-1
clone size: NA
D gene: NA
J gene: TRBJ2-5
CDR3 DNA: TGCGCCAGCAGTTACACAATGGGGGGCCAAGAGACCCAGTACTTC
CDR3 protein: CASSYTMGGQETQYF

V gene: TRBV12-5
clone size: NA
D gene: NA
J gene: TRBJ2-3
CDR3 DNA: TGTGCTAGTGGTTGGGTCACCGAAGGAGGTCGAACTAGCACAGATACGCAGTATTTT
CDR3 protein: CASGWVTEGGRTSTDTQYF

V gene: TRBV6-1
clone size: NA
D gene: TRBD2
J gene: TRBJ2-5
CDR3 DNA: TGTGCCAGCAGGACTAGCGGGACCGAGACCCAGTACTTC
CDR3 protein: CASRTSGTETQYF

V gene: TRBV15
clone size: NA
D gene: TRBD2
J gene: TRBJ2-1
CDR3 DNA: TGTGCCACCAGCAGAGTCCCGGGGGACTATCCCTACAATGAGCAGTTCTTC
CDR3 protein: CATSRVPGDYPYNEQFF

V gene: TRBV14
clone size: NA
D gene: TRBD2
J gene: TRBJ2-3
CDR3 DNA: TGTGCCAGCAGCCAAGATAGCGGGAGGGTCACAGATACGCAGTATTTT
CDR3 protein: CASSQDSGRVTDTQYF

V gene: TRBV7-9
clone size: NA
D gene: NA
J gene: TRBJ1-1
CDR3 DNA: TGTGCCAGCAGCAGAATAGACACTGAAGCTTTCTTT
CDR3 protein: CASSRIDTEAFF

V gene: TRBV9
clone size: NA
D gene: NA
J gene: TRBJ1-1
CDR3 DNA: TGTGCCAGCAGCGTGGGGGGGAGTCGTTTCACTGAAGCTTTCTTT
CDR3 protein: CASSVGGSRFTEAFF

V gene: TRBV19
clone size: NA
D gene: TRBD1
J gene: TRBJ2-7
CDR3 DNA: TGTGCCAGTAGTATAGGTGGGACAGGGGCTTACGAGCAGTACTTC
CDR3 protein: CASSIGGTGAYEQYF